The 25 T cell receptor beta chains listed next were all sequenced from one sample in a study of blood T cell repertoires in COVID-19. Here immunoSEQ multiplex PCR was the method, and the copy in TCRdb shows in-frame clones only, minus some. The sample includes under 250,000 clones, roughly nine tenths of them seen just once. Sequencing was performed on PBMCs or T cells enriched from blood (not recorded which). The origin of the receptors is a woman aged 25 to 39 with acute COVID-19.

This clone was counted a single time. The chain employs TRBV5-4 and TRBJ1-4, with a possible D match to TRBD1 (6 bases). The CDR3 contains 16 residues. Trimming removed 4 bases from V and 3 bases from J, with 16 bases in between. The germline CDR1 and CDR2 sequences are SGHNT and YYREEE (reference sequence). As DNA, the CDR3 is TGTGCCAGCAGCCCAGATCACAGGGAACCTAATGAAAAACTGTTTTTT. Translated, it gives CASSPDHREPNEKLFF. The whole variable domain, filled in from reference TRBV5-4 and TRBJ1-4, reads ETGVTQSPTHLIKTRGQQVTLRCSSQSGHNTVSWYQQALGQGPQFIFQYYREEENGRGNFPPRFSGLQFPNYSSELNVNALELDDSALYLCASSPDHREPNEKLFFGSGTQLSVL.

The chain uses TRBV3-1 (or the pseudogene TRBV3-2) and TRBJ2-3; 10 nucleotides agree with TRBD2. The CDR3 is 14 amino acids. Germline lookup yields CDR1 LGHDT and CDR2 YNNKEL (reference sequence). Trimming at V came to 4 bases and at J to 10 bases, leaving 8 bases not matched to a gene. The CDR3 DNA reads as TGTGCCAGCAGCCCTCCGGCTAGCGGGGGTGCGCAGTATTTT. Translation gives CASSPPASGGAQYF.

The rearrangement joins TRBV4-3 to TRBJ2-7; D not resolved. CDR1 is LGHNA, CDR2 YSLEER, per germline. This CDR3 is 14 amino acids long. V lost 3 bases, J lost 7 bases, and 16 bases lay in between. The CDR3 sequence is CASSQTPPSGEQYF. The CDR3 nucleotides read TGCGCCAGCAGCCAGACTCCTCCCTCTGGGGAGCAGTACTTC.

The chain has TRBV2 and TRBJ1-2; no clear D. Germline V CDR1 and CDR2: SNHLY, FYNNEI. The CDR3 is made up of 15 amino acids. Trimming stripped 1 base from V and 4 bases from J, with 13 bases between. The CDR3 here is CASSEVGSSSYGYTF. The CDR3 nucleotides read TGTGCCAGCAGTGAAGTAGGGAGTAGTAGCTATGGCTACACCTTC.

This clone was observed a handful of times. This rearrangement joins TRBV5-1 to TRBJ2-1, with 11 positions matching TRBD2. The CDR3 has 17 amino acids. V gave up 1 base and J gave up 6 bases; unmatched junction bases: 9. Looked up from germline, CDR1 is SGHRS and CDR2 is YFSETQ. The DNA for the CDR3 is TGCGCCAGCAGCTTGTTGCCGGGACTAGCGGAATCCAATGAGCAGTTCTTC. This gives the protein CASSLLPGLAESNEQFF.

This clone was found once. V gene TRBV30 combines with J gene TRBJ1-3; possible D gene TRBD1, 6 bases. The CDR3 is 13 residues long. Germline lookup yields CDR1 GTSNPN and CDR2 SVGIG (reference sequence). The CDR3 region has the DNA TGTGCTCGTACAGGGACATCTGGAAACACCATATATTTT. Translation gives CARTGTSGNTIYF.

The rearrangement joins TRBV9 to TRBJ1-6; a weak D match, TRBD1 (6 bases). V lost 5 bases, J lost 4 bases, and 13 bases lay in between. The CDR3 totals 15 residues. Germline CDR1 and CDR2: SGDLS and YYNGEE. The CDR3 bases are TGTGCCAGCAGTGGGGGGGCAGGGTATAATTCACCCCTCCACTTT. Amino acid sequence: CASSGGAGYNSPLHF.

The rearrangement joins TRBV7-8 to TRBJ1-5; TRBD1 might be the D (6 bases). The CDR3 is 16 amino acids. CDR1 is SGHVS, CDR2 FQNEAQ, per germline. V shed 0 bases and J shed 3 bases, with 12 bases lying between them. The CDR3 DNA sequence: TGTGCCAGCAGCTTAGCGCTGGACAGCCACAATCAGCCCCAGCATTTT. This translates into CASSLALDSHNQPQHF.

CDR3 protein: CASSVDRGRLIDGYTF. The CDR3 region has the DNA TGTGCCAGCAGCGTAGACAGGGGGCGACTGATCGATGGCTACACCTTC. This chain uses TRBV9 with TRBJ1-2; 9 bases are shared with TRBD1. The germline gives CDR1 SGDLS, CDR2 YYNGEE. The V gene end was trimmed by 0 bases and the J gene end by 6 bases; junction bases not matched to a gene: 9. There are 16 residues in the CDR3.

The chain is built from TRBV3-1 (or the pseudogene TRBV3-2) and TRBJ1-2; 9 nucleotides align to TRBD1. Germline CDR1 and CDR2: LGHDT and YNNKEL (reference sequence). The CDR3 length is 19 residues. Trimming took 0 bases from V and 4 from J; bases not matched to a gene: 15. For the CDR3, the DNA is TGTGCCAGCAGCCAAGATCAAGCAACAGGGGGCGTTCTTTCCTATGGCTACACCTTC. Amino acids: CASSQDQATGGVLSYGYTF.

The chain employs TRBV7-2 and TRBJ1-5, with D possibly matching TRBD1 (5 bases). Deletions cut 3 bases from V and 5 bases from J, with 8 bases between. The germline V gene has CDR1 SGHTA and CDR2 FQGNSA. The CDR3 is 13 residues long. The CDR3 coding sequence is TGTGCCAGCAGCTTTGGCAGGGATCAGCCCCAGCATTTT. Translation: CASSFGRDQPQHF.

V usage is TRBV27 and J usage is TRBJ1-2, with 8 bases that match TRBD1. Germline-derived CDR1 and CDR2 are MNHEY and SMNVEV (reference sequence). This CDR3 region has 15 residues. With 6 bases clipped from V and 4 bases from J, the junction kept 10 bases outside the gene matches. This CDR3 reads CASRGSGGARYGYTF. In DNA, the CDR3 is TGTGCCAGCAGGGGTTCAGGGGGCGCTCGCTATGGCTACACCTTC.

V and J are TRBV18 and TRBJ1-1; D is possibly TRBD1 (6 bases). This CDR3 contains 17 residues. Deletions cut 0 bases from V and 5 bases from J, with 19 bases between. Germline V gene sequence: CDR1 KGHSH, CDR2 LQKENI. CDR3 in DNA: TGTGCCAGCTCACCACCGGGTCAGGGGCGAAGGGGAACTGAAGCTTTCTTT. Its translation is CASSPPGQGRRGTEAFF.

The chain recombines TRBV28 with TRBJ2-7; 8 bases line up with TRBD2. The germline V gene has CDR1 MDHEN and CDR2 SYDVKM. The V gene end was trimmed by 6 bases and the J gene end by 5 bases; junction bases not matched to a gene: 6. CDR3 size: 13 residues. The CDR3 is CASRRSGGHEQYF. CDR3 nucleotide sequence: TGTGCCAGCAGAAGGTCGGGGGGGCACGAGCAGTACTTC.

The rearrangement links TRBV18 to TRBJ2-7, with 8 bases lining up with TRBD1. Per the germline V gene, CDR1 is KGHSH and CDR2 is LQKENI. J lost 0 bases, V lost 2 bases, and 6 bases had no gene match. The CDR3 runs to 16 residues. DNA of the CDR3: TGTGCCAGCTCACCATCGGGACAGGCACACTCCTACGAGCAGTACTTC. Amino acids: CASSPSGQAHSYEQYF.

The chain employs TRBV18 and TRBJ1-6; 9 bases map to TRBD1. The CDR3 is 15 residues long. J was trimmed by 6 bases and V by 4 bases; bases with no gene match: 4. CDR1 is KGHSH, CDR2 LQKENI, per germline. CDR3 sequence reads: CASSLGQGFNSPLHF. DNA of the CDR3: TGTGCCAGCTCACTTGGACAGGGGTTTAATTCACCCCTCCACTTT.

The rearrangement joins TRBV5-6 to TRBJ2-7; tentatively, D is TRBD2 (5 bases). CDR3 size: 13 residues. Between the trimmed V and J ends, which lost 4 bases and 2 bases, there was a span of 10 bases. CDR1 SGHDT and CDR2 YYEEEE come from the germline V gene. The CDR3 DNA follows: TGTGCCAGCAGCCCGCGCGGGCCCTACGAGCAGTACTTC. This translates into CASSPRGPYEQYF. Full variable domain (rest looked up from reference TRBV5-6 and TRBJ2-7): DAGVTQSPTHLIKTRGQQVTLRCSPKSGHDTVSWYQQALGQGPQFIFQYYEEEERQRGNFPDRFSGHQFPNYSSELNVNALLLGDSALYLCASSPRGPYEQYFGPGTRLTVT.

The table lists this clone with a few counts. The rearrangement uses TRBV18 and TRBJ2-7; TRBD1 aligns across 7 bases. The V segment lost 2 bases and the J segment 3 bases; nucleotides outside the gene matches: 4. Germline V gene lookup returns CDR1 KGHSH and CDR2 LQKENI. The CDR3 is made up of 14 amino acids. The DNA of the CDR3 is TGTGCCAGCTCACCAGTGACAGGGTTCTACGAGCAGTACTTC. Its translation is CASSPVTGFYEQYF.

V and J are TRBV5-1 and TRBJ2-6; TRBD1 matches 7 bases. The CDR3 sequence is 16 residues long. Germline CDR1 and CDR2: SGHRS and YFSETQ. Losses at the gene ends were 3 bases for V and 1 base for J; bases not matched to a gene: 4. DNA for the CDR3: TGCGCCAGCAGCTCATTACAGGGGTCTGGGGCCAACGTCCTGACTTTC. This encodes CASSSLQGSGANVLTF.

This chain uses TRBV2 with TRBJ1-3, with D perhaps TRBD1 (6 bases). There are 14 residues in the CDR3. Germline CDR1 SNHLY, CDR2 FYNNEI. V lost 7 bases, J lost 0 bases, and 10 bases lay in between. Here the CDR3 reads CASMTGNSGNTIYF. For the CDR3, the DNA is TGTGCCAGCATGACAGGAAACTCTGGAAACACCATATATTTT. Filled out from reference TRBV2 and TRBJ1-3, the complete variable domain reads EPEVTQTPSHQVTQMGQEVILRCVPISNHLYFYWYRQILGQKVEFLVSFYNNEISEKSEIFDDQFSVERPDGSNFTLKIRSTKLEDSAMYFCASMTGNSGNTIYFGEGSWLTVV.

About this clone itself: Different DNA sequences within this sample yield the same CDR3. This rearrangement joins TRBV5-5 to TRBJ2-2; 9 positions agree with TRBD2. The V and J ends lost 0 bases and 6 bases, in that order; junction bases with no gene match: 6. Germline V gene data show CDR1 as SGHKS and CDR2 as YYEKEE (reference sequence). This CDR3 region has 16 residues. CDR3 protein: CASSLGRGGAPGELFF. The CDR3 DNA follows: TGTGCCAGCAGCTTGGGGCGCGGGGGGGCACCCGGGGAGCTGTTTTTT.

The CDR3 loop reads CASSFHRAYEQYF. Written as DNA, the CDR3 is TGTGCCAGCAGTTTCCACAGGGCCTACGAGCAGTACTTC. The V and J genes are TRBV6-5 and TRBJ2-7, with D possibly matching TRBD1 (6 bases). With 4 bases removed from V and 2 bases from J, the gap between germline ends came to 9 bases. This CDR3 region has 13 residues. In germline, CDR1 is MNHEY, CDR2 SVGAGI.

The rearrangement links TRBV2 to TRBJ1-1; maybe TRBD1 (6 bases). The ends were cut back, 5 bases at V and 3 bases at J, with 13 bases in the middle. The CDR3 consists of 14 residues. Germline V lookup: CDR1 SNHLY, CDR2 FYNNEI. The CDR3 loop reads CASSRTPGDTEAFF. The CDR3, as DNA: TGTGCCAGCAGTCGAACGCCAGGGGACACTGAAGCTTTCTTT.

The table lists this clone with a count of one. Compared with germline, one end of the junction differs, possibly owing to a read error. This chain uses TRBV18 with TRBJ1-1; TRBD1 agrees at 7 bases. Germline assignment: CDR1 KGHSH and CDR2 LQKENI. The length of the CDR3 is 12 residues. As DNA, the CDR3 is TGTGCCAGCTCACCTGACAGGGCTCGGGTAGACTTT. Translating gives CASSPDRARVDF.

This chain connects TRBV6-1 to TRBJ2-7; 7 bases align to TRBD1. The CDR3 is 15 amino acids. Germline V gives CDR1 MNHNS, CDR2 SASEGT. With V trimmed by 3 bases and J by 7 bases, 12 bases remained unmatched. Here the CDR3 reads CASSDRTGHYLEQYF. The DNA of the CDR3 is TGTGCCAGCAGTGATCGGACAGGCCACTACTTGGAGCAGTACTTC.